Listed below are T cell receptor beta chains from one sample, sequenced in a study of blood T cell repertoires in COVID-19. Some clones are missing from TCRdb's copy, which holds only in-frame ones; the method was immunoSEQ multiplex PCR. The table records approximately 240,000 clones, around four fifths of them present only once. Material for sequencing was peripheral blood. Receptors were obtained from a woman in her sixties or seventies with active or convalescent COVID-19. Both conserved end residues are part of each CDR3. The order of the fields is J gene, clone size, V gene, D gene, CDR3 protein, CDR3 DNA. The D gene is left open where the match is weak. Rows may omit the clone size; those that give it use once, few, many or a size class.

>TRBJ1-1|.|TRBV2|TRBD1
CASSDQGVFTEAFF
TGTGCCAGCAGTGATCAGGGGGTGTTCACTGAAGCTTTCTTT
>TRBJ1-5|.|TRBV30|.
CAWKGPGGNQPQHF
TGTGCCTGGAAGGGTCCAGGGGGCAATCAGCCCCAGCATTTT
>TRBJ2-5|.|TRBV30|TRBD2
CAWGLAQETQYF
TGTGCCTGGGGACTAGCGCAAGAGACCCAGTACTTC
>TRBJ1-2|many|TRBV6-5|TRBD1
CASSTDRAYGYTF
TGTGCCAGCAGTACCGACAGGGCCTATGGCTACACCTTC
>TRBJ2-4|once|TRBV28|TRBD1
CASSLLSGRGLQAQYF
TGTGCCAGCAGTTTATTATCGGGCAGGGGGCTCCAGGCTCAGTACTTC
>TRBJ2-2|.|TRBV29-1|TRBD1
CSVDTGGVGELFF
TGCAGCGTAGATACAGGGGGCGTCGGGGAGCTGTTTTTT
>TRBJ1-2|.|TRBV9|.
CASSVGDTPNYGYTF
TGTGCCAGCAGCGTAGGAGACACCCCTAACTATGGCTACACCTTC
>TRBJ2-3|.|TRBV19|TRBD2
CASSLLAGGDTQYF
TGTGCCAGTAGTCTACTAGCGGGAGGGGATACGCAGTATTTT
>TRBJ2-5|.|TRBV5-1|.
CASSLAILQETQYF
TGCGCCAGCAGCTTGGCGATACTACAAGAGACCCAGTACTTC
>TRBJ1-6|.|TRBV18|TRBD1
CASSPRQGAAYNSPLHF
TGTGCCAGCTCACCACGTCAGGGGGCTGCCTATAATTCACCCCTCCACTTT
>TRBJ1-4|.|TRBV5-1|TRBD1
CASSLETGAGEKLFF
TGCGCCAGCAGCTTGGAAACAGGGGCGGGAGAAAAACTGTTTTTT
>TRBJ1-2|.|TRBV3-1/TRBV3-2|.
CASSQGGLYGYTF
TGTGCCAGCAGCCAAGGGGGACTCTATGGCTACACCTTC
>TRBJ1-6|.|TRBV14|TRBD1
CASSRRQGSSPLHF
TGTGCCAGCAGCAGGAGACAGGGAAGTTCACCCCTCCACTTT
>TRBJ1-2|once|TRBV3-1/TRBV3-2|.
CASSQARFPPRGYTF
TGTGCCAGCAGCCAAGCAAGATTCCCCCCGCGGGGCTACACCTTC
>TRBJ2-1|once|TRBV18|.
CASSPAGPPGDEQFF
TGTGCCAGCTCACCCGCCGGGCCTCCCGGGGATGAGCAGTTCTTC
>TRBJ2-3|.|TRBV5-6|TRBD1
CASSLGQGLADTQYF
TGTGCCAGCAGCTTGGGACAGGGGTTGGCAGATACGCAGTATTTT
>TRBJ1-2|.|TRBV5-5|TRBD1
CASSLRDRGGDGYTF
TGTGCCAGCAGTCTAAGAGACAGGGGAGGAGATGGCTACACCTTC
>TRBJ2-7|.|TRBV5-5|.
CASSSSGSPYEQYF
TGTGCCAGCAGCTCTTCTGGGAGCCCCTACGAGCAGTACTTC
>TRBJ1-2|.|TRBV6-5|.
CASTLRGGDNYGYTF
TGTGCCAGCACCCTAAGGGGGGGGGATAACTATGGCTACACCTTC
>TRBJ2-5|.|TRBV11-3|.
CASSLGGGDQETQYF
TGTGCCAGCAGCTTAGGGGGAGGTGATCAAGAGACCCAGTACTTC
>TRBJ2-1|.|TRBV30|.
CAWSPPTGDLNEQFF
TGTGCCTGGAGCCCCCCAACGGGAGATCTCAATGAGCAGTTCTTC
>TRBJ2-2|.|TRBV6-5|TRBD1
CASSYQGTGTGELFF
TGTGCCAGCAGTTACCAGGGGACAGGCACCGGGGAGCTGTTTTTT
>TRBJ2-6|.|TRBV28|.
CAAGTGANVLTF
TGTGCGGCGGGTACAGGGGCCAACGTCCTGACTTTC
>TRBJ2-5|.|TRBV5-1|TRBD2
CASSFISGRRGETQYF
TGCGCCAGCAGCTTTATTAGCGGGAGGAGGGGAGAGACCCAGTACTTC
>TRBJ2-3|.|TRBV3-1/TRBV3-2|.
CASSLTGFYTDTQYF
TGTGCCAGCAGCCTCACAGGGTTCTACACAGATACGCAGTATTTT
>TRBJ2-1|.|TRBV4-1|.
CASSHFPGGYNEQFF
TGCGCCAGCAGCCACTTCCCCGGAGGGTACAATGAGCAGTTCTTC